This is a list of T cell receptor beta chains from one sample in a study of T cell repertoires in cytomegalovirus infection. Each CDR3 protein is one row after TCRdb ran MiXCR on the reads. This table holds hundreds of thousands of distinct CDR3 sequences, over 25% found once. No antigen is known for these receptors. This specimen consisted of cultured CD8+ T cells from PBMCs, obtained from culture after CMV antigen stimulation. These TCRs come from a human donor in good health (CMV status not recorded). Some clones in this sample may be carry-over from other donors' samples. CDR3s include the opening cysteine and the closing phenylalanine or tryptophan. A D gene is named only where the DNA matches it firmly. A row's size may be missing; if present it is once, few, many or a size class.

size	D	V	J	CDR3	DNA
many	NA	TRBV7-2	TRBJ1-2	CASSPSGYGYTF	TGTGCCAGCAGCCCGAGTGGCTATGGCTACACCTTC
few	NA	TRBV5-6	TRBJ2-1	CASSSDSEGNEQFF	TGTGCCAGCAGCTCAGACAGTGAGGGGAATGAGCAGTTCTTC
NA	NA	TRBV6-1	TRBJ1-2	CASSGGEEGRYGYTF	TGTGCCAGCAGCGGGGGGGAGGAGGGACGATATGGCTACACCTTC
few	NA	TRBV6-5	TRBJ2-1	CASSTGTVYNEQFF	TGTGCCAGCAGTACCGGGACGGTATACAATGAGCAGTTCTTC
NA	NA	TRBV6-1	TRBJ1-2	CASSEPGQHYGYTF	TGTGCCAGCAGTGAACCAGGACAGCACTATGGCTACACCTTC
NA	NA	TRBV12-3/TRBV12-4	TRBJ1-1	CASSPPPGEGMNTEAFF	TGTGCCAGCAGCCCCCCGCCAGGGGAAGGGATGAACACTGAAGCTTTCTTT
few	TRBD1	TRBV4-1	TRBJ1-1	CASSHLIPGQGAVGTEAFF	TGCGCCAGCAGCCATCTCATTCCGGGACAGGGGGCAGTGGGCACTGAAGCTTTCTTT
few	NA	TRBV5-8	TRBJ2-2	CASSHGTHVYLNTGELFF	TGTGCCAGCAGCCACGGGACACACGTATACTTGAACACCGGGGAGCTGTTTTTT
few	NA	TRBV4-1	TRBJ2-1	CASSQAAGGSNEQFF	TGCGCCAGCAGCCAAGCGGCTGGCGGGTCCAATGAGCAGTTCTTC
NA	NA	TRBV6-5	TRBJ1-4	CASSYAFRDRLGNEKLFF	TGTGCCAGCAGTTACGCTTTCCGGGACCGTCTTGGAAATGAAAAACTGTTTTTT
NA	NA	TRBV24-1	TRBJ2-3	CATRLGERTDTQYF	TGTGCCACCAGATTGGGGGAGCGCACAGATACGCAGTATTTT
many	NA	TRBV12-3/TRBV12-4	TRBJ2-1	CASSRGLSDNEQFF	TGTGCCAGCAGTCGTGGTTTGTCCGACAATGAGCAGTTCTTC
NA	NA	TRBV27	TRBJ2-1	CASSLGAPDYNEQFF	TGTGCCAGCAGTTTAGGGGCCCCTGACTACAATGAGCAGTTCTTC
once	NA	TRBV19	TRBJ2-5	CASSIWYSETQYF	TGTGCCAGTAGTATATGGTATAGTGAGACCCAGTACTTC
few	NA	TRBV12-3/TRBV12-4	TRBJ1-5	CASSAQGGNQPQHF	TGTGCCAGCAGTGCACAGGGAGGCAATCAGCCCCAGCATTTT
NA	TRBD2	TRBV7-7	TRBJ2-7	CASSRDYLYEQYF	TGTGCTAGCAGCCGGGACTACCTCTACGAGCAGTACTTC
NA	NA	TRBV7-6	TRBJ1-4	CASSFWGRGEKLFF	TGTGCCAGCAGCTTCTGGGGGCGCGGAGAAAAACTGTTTTTT
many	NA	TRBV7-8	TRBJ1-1	CASSLDMLGTEAFF	TGTGCCAGCAGCTTAGACATGTTGGGCACTGAAGCTTTCTTT
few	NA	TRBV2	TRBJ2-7	CASSLTGFPYEQYF	TGTGCCAGCAGCTTAACAGGCTTCCCCTACGAGCAGTACTTC
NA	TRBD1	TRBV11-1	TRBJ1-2	CASSLYGTGDYGYTF	TGTGCCAGCAGCCTGTACGGGACAGGGGATTATGGCTACACCTTC
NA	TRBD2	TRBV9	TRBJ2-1	CASSGLAGGSYNEQFF	TGTGCCAGCAGCGGTCTAGCGGGGGGCTCCTACAATGAGCAGTTCTTC
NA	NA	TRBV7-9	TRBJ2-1	CASGAEYNEQFF	TGTGCCTCTGGGGCAGAATACAATGAGCAGTTCTTC
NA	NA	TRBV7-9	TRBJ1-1	CASSLPTGQTGHTEAFF	TGTGCCAGCAGCTTACCGACCGGACAGACTGGGCACACTGAAGCTTTCTTT
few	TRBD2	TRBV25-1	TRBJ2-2	CASSEFGPGGGRTGELFF	TGTGCCAGCAGTGAATTCGGGCCCGGGGGGGGACGGACCGGGGAGCTGTTTTTT
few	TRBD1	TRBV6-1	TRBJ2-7	CASSDVGQGEGYEQYF	TGTGCCAGCAGTGACGTGGGACAGGGGGAAGGGTACGAGCAGTACTTC
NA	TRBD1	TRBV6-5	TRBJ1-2	CASSYLKGQGEGYTF	TGTGCCAGCAGTTACCTAAAGGGACAGGGGGAGGGCTACACCTTC
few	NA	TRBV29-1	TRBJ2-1	CSVGVIPWDEQFF	TGCAGCGTGGGGGTAATCCCCTGGGATGAGCAGTTCTTC